These 12 T cell receptor beta chains came from one sample sequenced in a study of metastatic and nonmetastatic thyroid tumors. Patients underwent thyroid surgery, and none had received any treatment before it. TCRdb called clones again from the PCR reads with MiXCR. Of about 93,000 clones in the sample, more than 9.5% were seen once. Sequencing used blood. The receptor source for this set is a female donor with papillary thyroid cancer or a benign thyroid nodule (not recorded which). Some clones in this sample may be carry-over from other donors' samples.

Comments on this clone: A much larger clone lies one base from this, so it may be a read error. The chain couples TRBV11-2 to TRBJ2-3, with a weak D call TRBD2 (6 bases). V dropped 1 base and J dropped 2 bases, with 16 bases sitting between them. Germline V gene sequence: CDR1 SGHAT, CDR2 FQNNGV. The CDR3 contains 17 residues. CDR3 sequence (DNA): TGTGCCAGCAGCTTAGTTGCCCCCGGGAGTTTCACAGATACGCAGTATTTT. Its translation: CASSLVAPGSFTDTQYF.

This clone was detected ten times or more. V usage is TRBV6-2 or TRBV6-3 and J usage is TRBJ2-4; D not certain. The CDR3 runs to 16 residues. From germline, CDR1 is MNHEY and CDR2 SVGEGT. The V and J ends lost 0 bases and 3 bases respectively, with 12 bases between them. Written as DNA, the CDR3 is TGTGCCAGCAGTTACTCATTCGAGATACTCAAAAACATTCAGTACTTC. Protein: CASSYSFEILKNIQYF.

This clone was detected ten times or more. This chain connects TRBV7-2 to TRBJ1-2; D unclear. The V gene lost 4 bases and the J gene lost 4 bases, with 13 bases spanning the gap. The CDR3 runs to 14 residues. Germline V gives CDR1 SGHTA, CDR2 FQGNSA. CDR3 in amino acids: CASSSQPLLYGYTF. CDR3 bases: TGTGCCAGCAGCTCTCAGCCTCTCCTCTATGGCTACACCTTC.

This clone was observed many times. This chain links TRBV18 with TRBJ2-5; no reliable D call. This CDR3 spans 14 amino acids. The germline CDR1 and CDR2 sequences are KGHSH and LQKENI. V was shortened by 2 bases and J by 1 base, with 8 bases between the two germline ends. The CDR3 here is CASSPRHSQETQYF. In nucleotides, the CDR3 is TGTGCCAGCTCACCAAGGCACAGCCAAGAGACCCAGTACTTC.

This clone was seen ten or more times. In DNA form, the CDR3 reads TGTGCCAGCAATAGGGAAGGCAGCAATCAGCCCCAGCATTTT. Translation gives CASNREGSNQPQHF. The V call is TRBV2, the J call TRBJ1-5; D is uncertain. Trimming shortened V by 7 bases and J by 1 base, and 11 bases separated the two germline ends. The CDR3 totals 14 residues. From germline, CDR1 is SNHLY and CDR2 FYNNEI.

This clone was found many times. The chain couples TRBV30 to TRBJ2-7; 9 positions match TRBD2. There are 15 residues in the CDR3. J was trimmed by 6 bases and V by 3 bases; bases with no gene match: 12. Germline-derived CDR1 and CDR2 are GTSNPN and SVGIG (reference sequence). The CDR3 bases are TGTGCCTGGAGCCCGGATCGGACTAGCGCTCGCGAGCAGTACTTC. Its translation is CAWSPDRTSAREQYF.

Many counts were recorded for this clone. V usage is TRBV9 and J usage is TRBJ1-1, with D perhaps TRBD1 (6 bases). The CDR3 loop spans 16 amino acids. Germline loops: CDR1 SGDLS, CDR2 YYNGEE. Trimming took off 3 bases at V and 2 bases at J, with 17 bases between the two ends. CDR3 in DNA: TGTGCCAGCAGCGCGACGGGACACACAGGCAACACTGAAGCTTTCTTT. Residues: CASSATGHTGNTEAFF.

This clone was found many times. This chain joins TRBV7-2 and TRBJ2-1; TRBD2 aligns across 15 bases. There are 18 residues in the CDR3. V shed 2 bases and J 7 bases; nucleotides not matched to a gene: 9. Germline values: CDR1 SGHTA, CDR2 FQGNSA. CDR3 region: CASSLRPTGTSGRNEQFF. The CDR3 DNA follows: TGTGCCAGCAGCTTACGCCCTACCGGGACTAGCGGGAGGAATGAGCAGTTCTTC.

This clone was seen at least ten times. This may stem from a read error, because a much larger clone lies one nucleotide away. The CDR3 protein is CASVGSNTEAFF. CDR3 nucleotides: TGTGCCAGCGTTGGCTCAAACACTGAAGCTTTCTTT. The chain joins TRBV28 to TRBJ1-1; D gene ambiguous. The CDR3 consists of 12 residues. Per germline, CDR1 MDHEN and CDR2 SYDVKM. V lost 8 bases and J 2 bases, leaving 9 bases between the germline ends.

This clone was observed many times. The chain recombines TRBV20-1 with TRBJ1-1, with D unclear. Trimming took 6 bases from V and 6 from J, leaving 23 bases between them. The length of the CDR3 is 15 residues. The V gene's germline CDR1 is DFQATT and CDR2 SNEGSKA (reference sequence). Here the CDR3 reads CSAKAIDRIIAEAFF. As DNA, the CDR3 is TGCAGTGCCAAAGCTATAGACCGAATCATTGCTGAAGCTTTCTTT.

Regarding this clone: Since a much larger clone is just one base distant, this may be a read error. Additional DNA sequences in this sample encode the identical CDR3. The rearrangement joins TRBV20-1 to TRBJ2-3; the D call may be TRBD1 or TRBD2 (5 bases each). Deletions cut 6 bases from V and 2 bases from J, with 9 bases between. Germline CDR1 and CDR2: DFQATT and SNEGSKA (reference sequence). The CDR3 extends over 12 amino acids. The CDR3: CSARDLTDTQYF. In DNA, the CDR3 is TGCAGTGCACGGGACCTCACAGATACGCAGTATTTT.

This clone was seen repeatedly, ten times or more. This CDR3 reads CSAGGQMNTEAFF. The CDR3, as DNA: TGCAGTGCTGGGGGACAGATGAACACTGAAGCTTTCTTT. The chain recombines TRBV20-1 with TRBJ1-1; 7 bases agree with TRBD1. This CDR3 is built from 13 residues. Germline V CDR1 and CDR2: DFQATT, SNEGSKA (reference sequence). Trimming took 5 bases from V and 0 from J; bases not matched to a gene: 3.